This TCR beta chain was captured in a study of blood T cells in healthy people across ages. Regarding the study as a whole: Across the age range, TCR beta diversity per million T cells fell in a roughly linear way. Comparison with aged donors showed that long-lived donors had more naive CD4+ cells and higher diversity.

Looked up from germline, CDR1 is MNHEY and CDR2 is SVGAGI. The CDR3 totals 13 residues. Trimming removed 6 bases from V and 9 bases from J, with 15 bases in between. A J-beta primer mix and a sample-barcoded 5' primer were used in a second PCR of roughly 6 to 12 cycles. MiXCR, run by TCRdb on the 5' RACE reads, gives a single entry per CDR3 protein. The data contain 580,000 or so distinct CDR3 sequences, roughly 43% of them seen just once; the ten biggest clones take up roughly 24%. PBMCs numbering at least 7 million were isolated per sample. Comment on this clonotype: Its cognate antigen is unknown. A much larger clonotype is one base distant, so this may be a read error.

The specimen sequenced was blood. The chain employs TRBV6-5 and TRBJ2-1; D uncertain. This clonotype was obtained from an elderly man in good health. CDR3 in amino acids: CASRREIVAEQFF. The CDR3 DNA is TGTGCCAGCAGAAGAGAGATAGTAGCTGAGCAGTTCTTC.